Presented here are 14 T cell receptor beta chains from one specimen sequenced in a study of blood T cells in healthy people across ages. A second PCR, run for roughly 7 to 12 cycles, used a sample-barcoded 5' primer plus a J-beta primer mix. TCRdb fed the 5' RACE reads into MiXCR, producing one record per CDR3 protein. The repertoire consists of about 1.4 million distinct CDR3 sequences, with roughly 59% occurring once and the leading ten covering 6.5% to 8%. What was sequenced was blood. The receptors shown here come from a man aged 18 to 30 in good health.

This chain joins TRBV3-1 and TRBJ2-7; D gene unclear. The germline V gene has CDR1 LGHDT and CDR2 YNNKEL (reference sequence). Between the trimmed V and J ends, which lost 0 bases and 1 base, there was a span of 10 bases. The CDR3 is made up of 15 amino acids. The DNA for the CDR3 is TGTGCCAGCAGCCAAGATCATCTTACTTCCTACGAGCAGTACTTC. As protein: CASSQDHLTSYEQYF.

The chain is built from TRBV12-3 or TRBV12-4 and TRBJ2-3, with 8 bases lining up with TRBD1. Losses at the gene ends were 4 bases for V and 0 bases for J; bases not matched to a gene: 9. This CDR3 spans 17 amino acids. The CDR3 loop is CASSYLGTGPSTDTQYF. CDR3 sequence (DNA): TGTGCCAGCAGTTACCTGGGGACAGGCCCTAGCACAGATACGCAGTATTTT.

The chain recombines TRBV6-1 with TRBJ1-2; the D gene is possibly TRBD1 (6 bases). This CDR3 comprises 14 residues. V was cut by 5 bases and J by 0 bases, with 10 bases left in between. Germline CDR1 MNHNS, CDR2 SASEGT. The DNA of the CDR3 is TGTGCCAGCAGTCCCAGGGGAACTAACTATGGCTACACCTTC. Translation gives CASSPRGTNYGYTF.

This clonotype was observed a handful of times. The chain links TRBV10-3 to TRBJ1-5; possibly TRBD1 for D (6 bases). V dropped 0 bases and J dropped 2 bases, with 8 bases sitting between them. Germline V gives CDR1 ENHRY, CDR2 SYGVKD. This CDR3 comprises 15 residues. This chain's CDR3 is CAISESGQRNQPQHF. For the CDR3, the DNA is TGTGCCATCAGTGAGTCCGGACAGCGCAATCAGCCCCAGCATTTT.

As for this clonotype: At one boundary the junction diverges from the germline segment, which might be a read error. The chain joins TRBV2 to TRBJ2-7; 10 bases agree with TRBD2. Per the germline V gene, CDR1 is SNHLY and CDR2 is FYNNEI. CDR3 size: 16 residues. CDR3 in DNA: TGTACCAGCAGGAGGGGGGCTAGCGGGAGTATATACGAGCAGTACTTC. Translation gives CTSRRGASGSIYEQYF.

This clonotype was seen more than once but under ten times. The V call is TRBV29-1, the J call TRBJ2-3; 8 bases agree with TRBD2. Looked up from germline, CDR1 is SQVTM and CDR2 is ANQGSEA. With V trimmed by 6 bases and J by 0 bases, 2 bases remained unmatched. The CDR3 runs to 13 residues. CDR3 residues: CSVAGASTDTQYF. CDR3 DNA: TGCAGCGTAGCGGGGGCTAGCACAGATACGCAGTATTTT.

In its sample, this clonotype was seen a few times. The chain joins TRBV24-1 to TRBJ2-7; no reliable D call. Germline V gene sequence: CDR1 KGHDR, CDR2 SFDVKD. The V end lost 0 bases, the J end lost 1 base, and 6 bases lay between the germline ends. CDR3 length: 14 amino acids. The CDR3 DNA reads as TGTGCCACCAGTGATTTGCAGGTTTCCTACGAGCAGTACTTC. Amino acid sequence: CATSDLQVSYEQYF.

The chain uses TRBV21-1 and TRBJ2-3; TRBD1 was called by the table and not checked on the DNA. TRBV21-1 is recorded as a pseudogene. The CDR3 covers 15 residues. The CDR3 protein is CASSPRGGDTDTQYF. CDR3 bases: TGTGCCAGCAGCCCCCGCGGGGGGGATACAGATACGCAGTATTTT.

CDR3 nucleotides: TGCAGTGCTGAAGGACATTCCTCCTACGAGCAGTACTTC. Its protein product is CSAEGHSSYEQYF. This chain joins TRBV20-1 and TRBJ2-7, with D tentatively TRBD1 (5 bases). The CDR3 is 13 residues long. Germline loops: CDR1 DFQATT, CDR2 SNEGSKA (reference sequence). The V end lost 5 bases, the J end lost 0 bases, and 11 bases lay between the germline ends.

This clonotype was seen a single time. This chain links TRBV15 with TRBJ1-4; 9 bases are shared with TRBD1. The V and J ends lost 10 bases and 7 bases, in that order; junction bases with no gene match: 10. The CDR3 length is 14 residues. Per the germline V gene, CDR1 is LNHNV and CDR2 is YYDKDF (reference sequence). CDR3 sequence: CAINVQGAGEKLFF. DNA for the CDR3: TGTGCCATCAATGTACAGGGGGCTGGTGAAAAACTGTTTTTT.

A few counts support this clonotype. This chain joins TRBV7-9 and TRBJ2-5; 7 bases line up with TRBD1. Per germline, CDR1 SEHNR and CDR2 FQNEAQ (reference sequence). The ends lost 5 bases at V and 2 bases at J; junction bases unmatched: 14. CDR3 length: 17 residues. CDR3 loop: CASSPTRGTDPQETQYF. The CDR3 region has the DNA TGTGCCAGCAGCCCGACCCGAGGGACAGATCCACAAGAGACCCAGTACTTC.

V and J are TRBV18 and TRBJ2-5, with D hard to call. The CDR3 runs to 13 residues. V dropped 4 bases and J dropped 0 bases, with 6 bases sitting between them. The germline gives CDR1 KGHSH, CDR2 LQKENI. CDR3 sequence: CASSRKDQETQYF. DNA for the CDR3: TGTGCCAGCTCACGTAAGGACCAAGAGACCCAGTACTTC.

The chain uses TRBV6-6 and TRBJ1-2, with 7 nucleotides matching TRBD1. With V trimmed by 5 bases and J by 6 bases, 9 bases remained unmatched. The CDR3 sequence is 14 residues long. The germline CDR1 and CDR2 sequences are MNHNY and SVGAGI (reference sequence). Here the CDR3 DNA reads TGTGCCAGCAGTGTTGACAGGGTATTACATGGCTACACCTTC. Translated: CASSVDRVLHGYTF.

The J gene is TRBJ1-6, the V gene TRBV7-8; possible D gene TRBD1, 6 bases. V gave up 2 bases and J gave up 5 bases, with 16 bases separating them. The CDR3 length is 17 residues. CDR1 SGHVS and CDR2 FQNEAQ come from the germline V gene. CDR3 in DNA: TGTGCCAGCAGCTTACGGGGTCCAGGGGTAAATAATTCACCCCTCCACTTT. Translation: CASSLRGPGVNNSPLHF. Full variable domain (outside the CDR3, taken from reference TRBV7-8 and TRBJ1-6): GAGVSQSPRYKVAKRGQDVALRCDPISGHVSLFWYQQALGQGPEFLTYFQNEAQLDKSGLPSDRFFAERPEGSVSTLKIQRTQQEDSAVYLCASSLRGPGVNNSPLHFGNGTRLTVT.